This TCR beta chain originates from a study of T cells in localized non-small cell lung cancer. This clone was seen only a few times. The CDR3 is made up of 15 amino acids. Germline V gives CDR1 MNHGY, CDR2 SAAAGT. The V segment lost 5 bases and the J segment 1 base; nucleotides outside the gene matches: 4. Measured with immunoSEQ multiplex PCR; TCRdb has only the in-frame clones, and not every one. The sample lists approximately 2,500 clones, about 32% occurring once. The J gene is TRBJ2-1, the V gene TRBV6-8, with 8 bases identical to TRBD2. The receptor's source is a man between 40 and 69 years old with stage II lung adenocarcinoma. Sequenced material: lung tumor tissue, taken before any cancer treatment. The CDR3 DNA reads as TGTGCCAGCAGTGACATAGCGGGATCCTACAATGAGCAGTTCTTC. Protein: CASSDIAGSYNEQFF.